This is a list of T cell receptor beta chains from one sample in a study of cytomegalovirus exposure and HLA in healthy donors. Repertoires were generated with immunoSEQ multiplex PCR, while TCRdb's copy carries only in-frame clones and drops some. The table lists 100,000 to 150,000 clones, 89% of them singletons. Sequenced material: PBMCs. These TCRs come from a woman aged 18-29 years in good health and CMV-seronegative. Each CDR3 is given with its conserved first and last residue. Fields, in order: V gene, J gene, clone size, D gene, CDR3 protein, CDR3 DNA. A D gene is named only where the DNA matches it firmly. Rows give clone size only sometimes, using once, few, many, or a class for an expanded clone.

V: TRBV19
J: TRBJ1-6
size: -
D: -
CDR3: CASSPTDLGSYNSPLHF
DNA: TGTGCCAGTAGCCCCACGGACTTAGGCTCCTATAATTCACCCCTCCACTTT

V: TRBV30
J: TRBJ1-5
size: once
D: TRBD1
CDR3: CAWDRDRGAQPQHF
DNA: TGTGCCTGGGACCGGGACAGGGGAGCTCAGCCCCAGCATTTT

V: TRBV6-6
J: TRBJ2-3
size: -
D: TRBD1
CDR3: CASSSRDRGLPDTQYF
DNA: TGTGCCAGCAGTTCCAGAGACAGGGGGCTGCCAGATACGCAGTATTTT

V: TRBV11-2
J: TRBJ1-2
size: -
D: TRBD1
CDR3: CASGPTTGKGYTF
DNA: TGTGCCAGCGGGCCGACGACAGGGAAGGGCTACACCTTC

V: TRBV15
J: TRBJ1-5
size: -
D: TRBD1
CDR3: CATSRDRGDQPQHF
DNA: TGTGCCACCAGCAGGGACAGGGGGGATCAGCCCCAGCATTTT

V: TRBV19
J: TRBJ1-5
size: -
D: -
CDR3: CASRILRGDQPQHF
DNA: TGTGCCAGCCGCATCCTTCGGGGGGATCAGCCCCAGCATTTT

V: TRBV13
J: TRBJ2-2
size: -
D: -
CDR3: CASSPNYPRLLFF
DNA: TGTGCCAGCAGCCCCAACTATCCCCGGTTGCTGTTTTTT

V: TRBV28
J: TRBJ1-2
size: few
D: -
CDR3: CASSLGGYGYTF
DNA: TGTGCCAGCAGTTTGGGAGGGTATGGCTACACCTTC

V: TRBV5-1
J: TRBJ1-2
size: -
D: -
CDR3: CASSLVQGMSPGYGYTF
DNA: TGCGCCAGCAGCTTGGTCCAGGGGATGAGTCCGGGCTATGGCTACACCTTC

V: TRBV6-1
J: TRBJ2-5
size: -
D: -
CDR3: CASSEALAGYF
DNA: TGTGCCAGCAGTGAAGCTCTAGCCGGATACTTC

V: TRBV9
J: TRBJ2-5
size: -
D: -
CDR3: CASSVVAGETQYF
DNA: TGTGCCAGCAGCGTAGTGGCTGGAGAGACCCAGTACTTC

V: TRBV10-3
J: TRBJ2-3
size: -
D: -
CDR3: CAIKEGGTDTQYF
DNA: TGTGCCATCAAGGAGGGAGGCACAGATACGCAGTATTTT

V: TRBV29-1
J: TRBJ2-3
size: -
D: TRBD2
CDR3: CSVEDHSRLAGQDTQYF
DNA: TGCAGCGTTGAAGATCACTCGAGACTAGCGGGGCAAGATACGCAGTATTTT

V: TRBV29-1
J: TRBJ2-1
size: -
D: TRBD1
CDR3: CRRGPTLSPAYNEQFF
DNA: TGCAGGAGGGGGCCTACCCTCTCGCCGGCCTACAATGAGCAGTTCTTC

V: TRBV18
J: TRBJ1-2
size: -
D: TRBD1
CDR3: CATRSGTGGLYGYTF
DNA: TGTGCCACCAGATCCGGGACAGGGGGCTTGTATGGCTACACCTTC

V: TRBV28
J: TRBJ2-1
size: -
D: TRBD2
CDR3: CASTRQGLASGEQFF
DNA: TGTGCCAGCACCCGACAGGGACTAGCATCCGGTGAGCAGTTCTTC

V: TRBV6-1
J: TRBJ1-2
size: -
D: -
CDR3: CASRQVGALSYGYTF
DNA: TGTGCCAGCCGCCAAGTAGGGGCCCTGTCCTATGGCTACACCTTC

V: TRBV27
J: TRBJ1-2
size: once
D: -
CDR3: CASSSQLANYGYTF
DNA: TGTGCCAGCAGTAGTCAGCTAGCTAACTATGGCTACACCTTC

V: TRBV7-8
J: TRBJ1-6
size: -
D: -
CDR3: CASSSKSPGEGGDSPLHF
DNA: TGTGCCAGCAGCTCCAAATCACCCGGGGAAGGAGGCGATTCACCCCTCCACTTT

V: TRBV19
J: TRBJ2-7
size: -
D: -
CDR3: CAGSPGDGGEQYF
DNA: TGTGCCGGAAGCCCGGGAGACGGGGGCGAGCAGTACTTC

V: TRBV7-2
J: TRBJ2-7
size: once
D: -
CDR3: CASSYIETYEQYF
DNA: TGTGCCAGCAGCTATATTGAGACCTACGAGCAGTACTTC

V: TRBV11-2
J: TRBJ1-3
size: -
D: -
CDR3: CASSLQGAGNTIYF
DNA: TGTGCCAGCAGCTTACAGGGTGCTGGAAACACCATATATTTT